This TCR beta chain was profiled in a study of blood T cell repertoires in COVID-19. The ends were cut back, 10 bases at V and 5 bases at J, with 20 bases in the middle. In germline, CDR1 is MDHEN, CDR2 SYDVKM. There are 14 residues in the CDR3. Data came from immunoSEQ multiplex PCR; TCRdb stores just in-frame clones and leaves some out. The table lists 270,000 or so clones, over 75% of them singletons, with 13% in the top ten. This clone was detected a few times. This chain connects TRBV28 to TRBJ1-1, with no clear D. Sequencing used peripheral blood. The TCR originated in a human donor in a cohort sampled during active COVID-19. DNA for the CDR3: TGTGCCACCCAGGTGGGAGGGTCTAAGACTGAAGCTTTCTTT. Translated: CATQVGGSKTEAFF.